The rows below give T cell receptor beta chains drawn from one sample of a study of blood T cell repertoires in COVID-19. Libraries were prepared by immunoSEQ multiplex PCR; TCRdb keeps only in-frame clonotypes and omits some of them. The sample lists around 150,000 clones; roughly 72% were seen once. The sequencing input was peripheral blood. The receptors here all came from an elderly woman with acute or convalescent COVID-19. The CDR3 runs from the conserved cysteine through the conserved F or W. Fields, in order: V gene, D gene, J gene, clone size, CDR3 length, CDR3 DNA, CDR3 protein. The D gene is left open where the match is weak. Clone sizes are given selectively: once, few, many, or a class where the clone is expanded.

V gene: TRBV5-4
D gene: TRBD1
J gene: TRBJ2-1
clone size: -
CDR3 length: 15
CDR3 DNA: TGTGCCAGCAGGTGGCCGGGACAGGGGGTCAATGAGCAGTTCTTC
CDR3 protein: CASRWPGQGVNEQFF

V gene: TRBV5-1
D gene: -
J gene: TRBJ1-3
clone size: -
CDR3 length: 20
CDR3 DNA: TGCGCCAGCAGCTTTGGGATGGTTCCAAGGACGGAGGTCTCTGGAAACACCATATATTTT
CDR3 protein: CASSFGMVPRTEVSGNTIYF

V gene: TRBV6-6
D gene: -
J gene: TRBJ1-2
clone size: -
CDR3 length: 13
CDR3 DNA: TGTGCCAGCAGTTACGGGCAGGACTATGGCTACACCTTC
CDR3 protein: CASSYGQDYGYTF

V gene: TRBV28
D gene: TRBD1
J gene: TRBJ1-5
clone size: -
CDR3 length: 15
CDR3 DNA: TGTGCCAGCAGTCCCACAGGGGGTTCGGTTCAGCCCCAGCATTTT
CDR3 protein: CASSPTGGSVQPQHF

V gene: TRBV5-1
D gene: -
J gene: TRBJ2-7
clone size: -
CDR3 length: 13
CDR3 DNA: TGCGCCAGCAGCCCCGGACAGAACTACGAGCAGTACTTC
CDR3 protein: CASSPGQNYEQYF

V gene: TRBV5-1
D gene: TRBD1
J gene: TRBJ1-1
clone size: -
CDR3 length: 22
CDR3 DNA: TGCGCCAGCAGCTTGGTTGGTTCGGGGCGGTTGGTTGGACAGGGGGCGAACACTGAAGCTTTCTTT
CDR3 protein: CASSLVGSGRLVGQGANTEAFF

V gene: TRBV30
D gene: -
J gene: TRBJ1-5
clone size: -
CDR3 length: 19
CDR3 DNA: TGTGCCTGGAGTGTGGGGGCGGGGGTTAGAGAACTTAGCAATCAGCCCCAGCATTTT
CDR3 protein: CAWSVGAGVRELSNQPQHF

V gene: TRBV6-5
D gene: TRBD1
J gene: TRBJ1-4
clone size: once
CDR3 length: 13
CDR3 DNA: TGTGCCAGCAGCCCGGGGACAGCAGAAAAACTGTTTTTT
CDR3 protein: CASSPGTAEKLFF

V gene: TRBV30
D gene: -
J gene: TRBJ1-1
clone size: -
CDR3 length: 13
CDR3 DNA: TGTGCCTGGAGTGATAACGATGGGGGGGAAGCTTTCTTT
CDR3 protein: CAWSDNDGGEAFF

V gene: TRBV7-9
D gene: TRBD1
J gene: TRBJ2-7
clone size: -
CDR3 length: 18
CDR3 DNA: TGTGCCAGCAGCTTCCTTGGACAGGGTGGGTATAAGGGATACGAGCAGTACTTC
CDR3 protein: CASSFLGQGGYKGYEQYF

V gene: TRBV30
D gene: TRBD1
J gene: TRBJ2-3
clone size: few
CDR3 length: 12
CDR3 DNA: TGTGCCTGGGGGACAGGGTCCGATACGCAGTATTTT
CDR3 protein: CAWGTGSDTQYF

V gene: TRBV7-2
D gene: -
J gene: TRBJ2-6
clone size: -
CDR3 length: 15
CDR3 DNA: TGTGCCAGCGGACCCCAGGGCTCTGGGGCCAACGTCCTGACTTTC
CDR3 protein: CASGPQGSGANVLTF

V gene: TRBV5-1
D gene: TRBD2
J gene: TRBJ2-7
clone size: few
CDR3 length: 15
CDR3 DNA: TGCGCCAGCAGCTTCGGGCTAGCGGTTACCTACGAGCAGTACTTC
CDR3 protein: CASSFGLAVTYEQYF

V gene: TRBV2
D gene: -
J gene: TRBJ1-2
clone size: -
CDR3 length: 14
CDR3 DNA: TGTGCCAGCAGAGCAGGGGTGACAGGCTATGGCTACACCTTC
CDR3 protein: CASRAGVTGYGYTF

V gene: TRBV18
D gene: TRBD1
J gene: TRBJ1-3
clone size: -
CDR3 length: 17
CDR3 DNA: TGTGCCAGCTCAGCCCAGGGGGAAGCAAGCTCTGGAAACACCATATATTTT
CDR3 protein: CASSAQGEASSGNTIYF

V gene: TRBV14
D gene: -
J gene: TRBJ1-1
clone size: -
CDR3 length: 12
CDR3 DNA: TGTGCCAGCAGCCAAAGGGGAACTGAAGCTTTCTTT
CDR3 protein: CASSQRGTEAFF

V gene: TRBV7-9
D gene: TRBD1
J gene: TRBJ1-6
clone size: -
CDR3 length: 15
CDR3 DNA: TGTGCCAGCAGCATTGGGACAGGCAATAATTCACCCCTCCACTTT
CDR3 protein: CASSIGTGNNSPLHF

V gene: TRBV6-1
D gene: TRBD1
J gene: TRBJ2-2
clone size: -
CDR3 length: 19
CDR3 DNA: TGTGCCAGCAGTGCAAGACAGGGTCACGCTTTTGGGGGCACCGGGGAGCTGTTTTTT
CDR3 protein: CASSARQGHAFGGTGELFF